This T cell receptor (beta chain) is drawn from a study of T cell responses to AZD1222 COVID-19 vaccine. This CDR3 is 12 amino acids long. The V gene lost 5 bases and the J gene lost 6 bases, with 12 bases spanning the gap. Germline CDR1 is GTSNPN and CDR2 is SVGIG (reference sequence). Second-dose intervals of approximately 4 or approximately 12 weeks were pooled. Sequencing used immunoSEQ multiplex PCR; TCRdb keeps in-frame clones, though not all of them. The sample lists 91,000 or so clones, about 94% seen once, with roughly 3.1% in the top ten. This receptor was taken from an adult who received the AZD1222 COVID-19 vaccine. Specimen: peripheral blood, collected 28 days after the second AZD1222 dose. The chain is built from TRBV30 and TRBJ2-3; maybe TRBD1 (6 bases). The CDR3 sequence: CAWGTGTDTQYF. CDR3 DNA sequence: TGTGCCTGGGGAACAGGGACCGATACGCAGTATTTT.